The sequence of this T cell receptor (beta chain) was determined in a study of CD8+ T cells in alopecia areata. In the case of this clone: The antigen remains unidentified.

Study-level points and caveats: Scalp sample sequencing also detects resident alphabeta T cells of normal skin. Lesional tissue from the scalp (especially in alopecia totalis/universalis) showed higher clonality than normal scalp.

The CDR3 has 13 amino acids. Looked up from germline, CDR1 is SGHVS and CDR2 is FQNEAQ. V was shortened by 5 bases and J by 10 bases, with 17 bases between the two germline ends. Both CD4+ and CD8+ T cells were separated by sorting PBMCs. Extracted RNA was reverse transcribed, and the resulting cDNA served as sequencing template. Profiling relied on immunoSEQ multiplex PCR, and the TCRdb table lists in-frame clones only, not all of them. The data hold 200,000 to 250,000 clones, with roughly three fifths observed a single time. The chain carries TRBV7-8 and TRBJ1-1; D gene ambiguous. The sequence came from a human donor in good health. The specimen was CD8+ T cells sorted from blood. In nucleotides, the CDR3 is TGTGCCAGCAGCGGAGCGAATGGAATTGGAGCTTTCTTT. Its translation: CASSGANGIGAFF.